The clone carrying this TCR beta chain was observed at least ten times. As yet, its antigen is unknown. The TCR library protocol attached unique molecular identifiers to the individual cDNA molecules. TCRdb ran MiXCR on the 5' RACE reads and lists one entry per CDR3 protein. The sample yields 50,000 to 80,000 distinct CDR3 sequences, over 4.5% seen once. This entry is derived from a study of early T cells in non-severe SARS-CoV-2 infection. Overall study context: Bulk RNA isolated from unsorted whole blood underwent sequencing; chains were not paired. Study outcomes and limitations: Matches to VDJdb favored anti-spike CD8 responses and missed private and CD4 specificities.

Source material: whole blood. The origin of this receptor is an adult who was a healthcare worker with PCR-confirmed SARS-CoV-2 infection or an uninfected control (not recorded which).

The CDR3 DNA reads as TGTGCCAGCAGCAATAGCGGGAGAATCACAGATACGCAGTATTTT. Its protein product is CASSNSGRITDTQYF. The chain employs TRBV4-2 and TRBJ2-3, with 9 bases fitting TRBD2. V shed 5 bases, J shed 2 bases, and the junction held 5 bases outside the gene matches. CDR1 LGHNA and CDR2 YNFKEQ come from the germline V gene. CDR3 length: 15 amino acids.